The 11 T cell receptor beta chains below were found in one sample sequenced in a study of neurological immune-mediated disorders. One entry per CDR3 protein results from TCRdb running MiXCR on the 5' RACE reads. The table has about 120,000 distinct CDR3 sequences, roughly 3.2% seen once. Sequencing input: PBMCs. The receptors shown here come from a woman in her twenties or thirties with multiple sclerosis.

This clonotype occurred many times. The gene calls are TRBV27 and TRBJ2-1; 8 bases agree with TRBD2. J was trimmed by 9 bases and V by 1 base; bases with no gene match: 17. Germline CDR1 and CDR2: MNHEY and SMNVEV (reference sequence). The CDR3 is 18 amino acids. This CDR3 reads CASSLYGSGALNLSEQFF. The CDR3 DNA is TGTGCCAGCAGTTTATATGGTAGCGGGGCATTAAACTTAAGTGAGCAGTTCTTC.

This clonotype was picked up many times. The chain links TRBV7-9 to TRBJ1-1, with D maybe TRBD1 (5 bases). V lost 1 base and J 5 bases, leaving 17 bases between the germline ends. This CDR3 is built from 16 residues. Germline loops: CDR1 SEHNR, CDR2 FQNEAQ (reference sequence). The CDR3 coding sequence is TGTGCCAGCAGCTTAGTGGGGGAGAGGGGATCGACTGAAGCTTTCTTT. Its protein product is CASSLVGERGSTEAFF.

This clonotype was observed many times. The chain has TRBV15 and TRBJ1-5; 9 bases align to TRBD1. V dropped 0 bases and J dropped 6; count of bases not matched to a gene: 12. The CDR3 is made up of 18 amino acids. The germline gives CDR1 LNHNV, CDR2 YYDKDF (reference sequence). The CDR3 is CATSRDIAGQGVGQPQHF. The CDR3 coding sequence is TGTGCCACCAGCAGAGATATAGCGGGACAGGGCGTCGGTCAGCCCCAGCATTTT.

V and J are TRBV7-9 and TRBJ1-2; no reliable D call. Trimming removed 0 bases at V and 7 bases at J, with 6 bases between. CDR1 is SEHNR and CDR2 is FQNEAQ in the germline V gene (reference sequence). The CDR3 runs 12 residues. The CDR3 DNA follows: TGTGCCAGCAGCTTAGCGACCGGTGGCTACACCTTC. Translated, it gives CASSLATGGYTF.

This clonotype was observed many times. The V and J genes are TRBV6-5 and TRBJ2-7; 14 nucleotides match TRBD2. The CDR3 length is 19 residues. The junction had 11 bases not matched to a gene; V was cut back by 2 bases and J by 2 bases. CDR1 and CDR2 from the germline V gene are MNHEY and SVGAGI. In DNA, the CDR3 is TGTGCCAGCAGTTACAGGGGACTAGCGGGAGACGGATGGGCCTACGAGCAGTACTTC. Its translation is CASSYRGLAGDGWAYEQYF.

There are many counts of this clonotype. This chain links TRBV20-1 with TRBJ2-1, with D unclear. This CDR3 contains 10 residues. CDR1 is DFQATT, CDR2 SNEGSKA, per germline (reference sequence). The germline V and J ends were trimmed by 4 bases and 9 bases, with 7 bases remaining between them. CDR3 nucleotide sequence: TGCAGTGCTAAGGACCTTGAGCAGTTCTTC. Translation gives CSAKDLEQFF.

This clonotype was seen at least ten times. This chain joins TRBV20-1 and TRBJ1-1, with 7 bases aligning to TRBD1. Germline V lookup: CDR1 DFQATT, CDR2 SNEGSKA (reference sequence). The CDR3 is made up of 13 amino acids. Trimming took 3 bases from V and 5 from J; bases not matched to a gene: 6. The CDR3 reads CSASGATGTEAFF. The CDR3 DNA reads TGCAGTGCTAGCGGGGCGACAGGGACTGAAGCTTTCTTT.

This clonotype was seen ten or more times. V is TRBV4-2 and J is TRBJ2-5; perhaps TRBD1 as D (6 bases). This CDR3 is built from 15 residues. Trimming left V 2 bases short and J 4 bases short, with 14 bases between. Germline-derived CDR1 and CDR2 are LGHNA and YNFKEQ. The CDR3, as DNA: TGTGCCAGCAGCCAACGGACAGACGGGGTAGAGACCCAGTACTTC. Residues: CASSQRTDGVETQYF.

This chain links TRBV7-2 with TRBJ2-2; 9 bases match TRBD1. V lost 5 bases, J lost 1 base, and 5 bases stayed unmatched. Germline V CDR1 and CDR2: SGHTA, FQGNSA. The CDR3 is 16 residues long. The CDR3 DNA reads TGTGCCAGCAGCCACAGGGGACAGGGGAACACCGGGGAGCTGTTTTTT. Its protein product is CASSHRGQGNTGELFF.

This clonotype was counted many times. V usage is TRBV29-1 and J usage is TRBJ1-2; D might be TRBD1 (6 bases). This CDR3 is built from 11 residues. CDR1 and CDR2 (germline): SQVTM, ANQGSEA. The germline V and J ends were trimmed by 7 bases and 8 bases, with 14 bases remaining between them. DNA of the CDR3: TGCAGCGGCCAGGGGATGATGGGCTACACCTTC. It is translated as CSGQGMMGYTF.

This clonotype was recorded many times. The chain employs TRBV14 and TRBJ2-3; D remains unclear. Germline lookup yields CDR1 SGHDN and CDR2 FVKESK. V was clipped by 0 bases and J by 5 bases, with 6 bases between them. The CDR3 totals 13 residues. The CDR3 DNA reads as TGTGCCAGCAGCCAAGAAAACCAAGATACGCAGTATTTT. Translation gives CASSQENQDTQYF.